Listed below are T cell receptor beta chains from one sample, sequenced in a study of T cell responses to AZD1222 COVID-19 vaccine. Clones were sequenced by immunoSEQ multiplex PCR, and TCRdb holds only the in-frame ones, with some missing. The sample yields approximately 110,000 clones, nearly 90% seen once. The sequencing here drew on peripheral blood, taken 28 days after the second AZD1222 dose. The receptors originated from an adult who received the AZD1222 COVID-19 vaccine. Each CDR3 is given with its conserved first and last residue. Each record gives: clone size, D gene, V gene, J gene, CDR3 DNA, CDR3 protein. D genes are given only for firm matches. Only part of the rows carry a size: once, few, many, or a class if the clone is expanded.

clone_size: .
d_call: TRBD1
v_call: TRBV28
j_call: TRBJ2-5
cdr3_nt: TGTGCCAGCAGTACGGACAGGGTGGAAGAGACCCAGTACTTC
cdr3_aa: CASSTDRVEETQYF

clone_size: .
d_call: .
v_call: TRBV28
j_call: TRBJ1-2
cdr3_nt: TGTGCCAGCAGCACCGGGACGGATGTCTATGGCTACACCTTC
cdr3_aa: CASSTGTDVYGYTF

clone_size: .
d_call: .
v_call: TRBV27
j_call: TRBJ1-5
cdr3_nt: TGTGCCAGCAGTTGGGGGCTCGGGCAGCCCCAGCATTTT
cdr3_aa: CASSWGLGQPQHF

clone_size: .
d_call: .
v_call: TRBV4-3
j_call: TRBJ2-7
cdr3_nt: TGCGCCAGCAGCCAAGATCGGACAGAGCAGTACTTC
cdr3_aa: CASSQDRTEQYF

clone_size: .
d_call: TRBD1
v_call: TRBV27
j_call: TRBJ1-2
cdr3_nt: TGTGCCAGCAGTAGGACGCGGGACAGGGATGGCTACACCTTC
cdr3_aa: CASSRTRDRDGYTF

clone_size: once
d_call: .
v_call: TRBV2
j_call: TRBJ2-7
cdr3_nt: TGTGCCAGCAGTAGACCGTCCTACGAGCAGTACTTC
cdr3_aa: CASSRPSYEQYF

clone_size: .
d_call: .
v_call: TRBV9
j_call: TRBJ2-1
cdr3_nt: TGTGCCACCTCTACAGGGTCCTACAATGAGCAGTTCTTC
cdr3_aa: CATSTGSYNEQFF

clone_size: .
d_call: TRBD2
v_call: TRBV5-1
j_call: TRBJ2-7
cdr3_nt: TGCGCCAGCAGCTTGGACGGACTAGCGGGAGTGTACGAGCAGTACTTC
cdr3_aa: CASSLDGLAGVYEQYF

clone_size: .
d_call: .
v_call: TRBV10-3
j_call: TRBJ2-7
cdr3_nt: TGTGCCATCAGTGAGAAAATCGGACCCTACGAGCAGTACTTC
cdr3_aa: CAISEKIGPYEQYF

clone_size: .
d_call: TRBD1
v_call: TRBV19
j_call: TRBJ1-6
cdr3_nt: TGTGCCAGTAGACAGGGGTTGGATTCACCCCTCCACTTT
cdr3_aa: CASRQGLDSPLHF

clone_size: .
d_call: .
v_call: TRBV2
j_call: TRBJ1-1
cdr3_nt: TGTGCCAGTATAGAACAGGGCTGGAACACTGAAGCTTTCTTT
cdr3_aa: CASIEQGWNTEAFF

clone_size: .
d_call: .
v_call: TRBV13
j_call: TRBJ1-1
cdr3_nt: TGTGCCAGCAGCCCCCGTTCCGCGGGAGCTTTCTTT
cdr3_aa: CASSPRSAGAFF

clone_size: .
d_call: .
v_call: TRBV3-1/TRBV3-2
j_call: TRBJ1-3
cdr3_nt: TGTGCCAGCAGCCGCCAGGGATCTGGAAACACCATATATTTT
cdr3_aa: CASSRQGSGNTIYF

clone_size: once
d_call: TRBD2
v_call: TRBV4-1
j_call: TRBJ2-3
cdr3_nt: TGCGCCAGCAGCCAGACTAGCGGGAGGGATACGCAGTATTTT
cdr3_aa: CASSQTSGRDTQYF

clone_size: once
d_call: .
v_call: TRBV7-9
j_call: TRBJ1-2
cdr3_nt: TGTGCCAGCAGCTTCACGCCAGGGGATGGCTACACCTTC
cdr3_aa: CASSFTPGDGYTF

clone_size: .
d_call: .
v_call: TRBV5-1
j_call: TRBJ2-2
cdr3_nt: TGCGCCAGCAGCTTGGGGGCGGGCACCGGGGAGCTGTTTTTT
cdr3_aa: CASSLGAGTGELFF

clone_size: .
d_call: .
v_call: TRBV2
j_call: TRBJ1-4
cdr3_nt: TGTGCCAGCGATTTCTCTGGAGAACTGTTTTTT
cdr3_aa: CASDFSGELFF

clone_size: .
d_call: .
v_call: TRBV11-1
j_call: TRBJ2-1
cdr3_nt: TGTGCCAGCAGCCGGAGATTCGACAGCTACAATGAGCAGTTCTTC
cdr3_aa: CASSRRFDSYNEQFF

clone_size: .
d_call: .
v_call: TRBV5-1
j_call: TRBJ2-3
cdr3_nt: TGCGCCAGCAGCTTGGAGGGGTTTACAGATACGCAGTATTTT
cdr3_aa: CASSLEGFTDTQYF

clone_size: once
d_call: .
v_call: TRBV12-5
j_call: TRBJ2-1
cdr3_nt: TGTGCTAGTGGTTTGGTACTCGGAGGAAGTCGTCTACAGGGCAATGAGCAGTTCTTC
cdr3_aa: CASGLVLGGSRLQGNEQFF

clone_size: .
d_call: .
v_call: TRBV3-1/TRBV3-2
j_call: TRBJ2-2
cdr3_nt: TGTGCCAGCAGCCTCAGGGTGGGAATCTCCGGGGAGCTGTTTTTT
cdr3_aa: CASSLRVGISGELFF

clone_size: .
d_call: .
v_call: TRBV27
j_call: TRBJ2-7
cdr3_nt: TGTGCCAGCAGTTTACGAGAGGGGAACGAGCAGTACTTC
cdr3_aa: CASSLREGNEQYF

clone_size: .
d_call: TRBD1
v_call: TRBV7-2
j_call: TRBJ1-2
cdr3_nt: TGTGCCAGCAGTTGGACAGGGGGCTATGGCTACACCTTC
cdr3_aa: CASSWTGGYGYTF

clone_size: .
d_call: .
v_call: TRBV25-1
j_call: TRBJ2-3
cdr3_nt: TGCGGCGGTGAAGAAATATATGGGACCATCACAGATACGCAGTATTTT
cdr3_aa: CGGEEIYGTITDTQYF

clone_size: .
d_call: .
v_call: TRBV28
j_call: TRBJ2-7
cdr3_nt: TGTGCCAGCAGTTTGTACTTATACGAGCAGTACTTC
cdr3_aa: CASSLYLYEQYF

clone_size: .
d_call: .
v_call: TRBV18
j_call: TRBJ2-6
cdr3_nt: TGTGCCAGCTCACCTACAGAGACGGGGAACTCTGGGGCCAACGTCCTGACTTTC
cdr3_aa: CASSPTETGNSGANVLTF

clone_size: .
d_call: .
v_call: TRBV28
j_call: TRBJ1-3
cdr3_nt: TGTGCCAGCAGGGTAGGGGGGGCGCAAGGAAACACCATATATTTT
cdr3_aa: CASRVGGAQGNTIYF

clone_size: .
d_call: .
v_call: TRBV7-2
j_call: TRBJ2-7
cdr3_nt: TGTGCCAGCAGCACTCTTTCGGGAGAGCAGTACTTC
cdr3_aa: CASSTLSGEQYF

clone_size: .
d_call: TRBD1
v_call: TRBV4-1
j_call: TRBJ2-7
cdr3_nt: TGCGCCAGCAGCCCCGAGAGGGGGCCCTACGAGCAGTACTTC
cdr3_aa: CASSPERGPYEQYF

clone_size: .
d_call: .
v_call: TRBV7-2
j_call: TRBJ1-5
cdr3_nt: TGTGCCAGCAGCTTAGGGGGGATCAGCAATCAGCCCCAGCATTTT
cdr3_aa: CASSLGGISNQPQHF

clone_size: .
d_call: .
v_call: TRBV3-1/TRBV3-2
j_call: TRBJ2-1
cdr3_nt: TGTGCCAGCAGCCAAAGGGGAGGGGGAAACAATGAGCAGTTCTTC
cdr3_aa: CASSQRGGGNNEQFF

clone_size: .
d_call: TRBD2
v_call: TRBV6-6
j_call: TRBJ2-1
cdr3_nt: TGTGCCAGCAGTTACGAAGGGACTAGGCAGTTCTTC
cdr3_aa: CASSYEGTRQFF

clone_size: .
d_call: TRBD1
v_call: TRBV7-8
j_call: TRBJ1-5
cdr3_nt: TGTGCCAGCAGCTTAGCGCCTCAGGGGGCCGGGAATCAGCCCCAGCATTTT
cdr3_aa: CASSLAPQGAGNQPQHF

clone_size: .
d_call: .
v_call: TRBV18
j_call: TRBJ2-7
cdr3_nt: TGTGCCAGCTCACCAGGGGTCGAGCAGTACTTC
cdr3_aa: CASSPGVEQYF

clone_size: .
d_call: .
v_call: TRBV7-2
j_call: TRBJ2-7
cdr3_nt: TGTGCCAGCAGCCCAGGGGGGGCCTTAGCAACCGAGCAGTACTTC
cdr3_aa: CASSPGGALATEQYF

clone_size: .
d_call: .
v_call: TRBV6-5
j_call: TRBJ1-2
cdr3_nt: TGTGCCAGCAGTCACGCGAAGGGGGAGGGCGGTGGCTACACCTTC
cdr3_aa: CASSHAKGEGGGYTF

clone_size: .
d_call: .
v_call: TRBV10-3
j_call: TRBJ1-5
cdr3_nt: TGTGCCATCAGTGAGGACAGTTTTTATAGCAATCAGCCCCAGCATTTT
cdr3_aa: CAISEDSFYSNQPQHF

clone_size: .
d_call: .
v_call: TRBV19
j_call: TRBJ1-5
cdr3_nt: TGTGCCAGTAGTATAGAGGGTTTTGGGCGGCCCCAGCATTTT
cdr3_aa: CASSIEGFGRPQHF

clone_size: few
d_call: TRBD2
v_call: TRBV24-1
j_call: TRBJ2-1
cdr3_nt: TGTGCCACCAGTGACCCCGCGAGGACTAGCGGGAGCAATGAGCAGTTCTTC
cdr3_aa: CATSDPARTSGSNEQFF

clone_size: .
d_call: .
v_call: TRBV28
j_call: TRBJ2-3
cdr3_nt: TGTGCCAGCACCCCTCCCAAGGGGGGCACAGATACGCAGTATTTT
cdr3_aa: CASTPPKGGTDTQYF

clone_size: .
d_call: .
v_call: TRBV7-6
j_call: TRBJ1-1
cdr3_nt: TGTGCCAGCAGCCGTACAGCAGGCACTGAAGCTTTCTTT
cdr3_aa: CASSRTAGTEAFF

clone_size: .
d_call: .
v_call: TRBV27
j_call: TRBJ1-1
cdr3_nt: TGTGCCAGCAGTTTTCGGGGCATGAACACTGAAGCTTTCTTT
cdr3_aa: CASSFRGMNTEAFF

clone_size: .
d_call: TRBD2
v_call: TRBV7-6
j_call: TRBJ2-7
cdr3_nt: TGTGCCAGCAGCACAGGACTAGCGGGAGGTCTCTACGAGCAGTACTTC
cdr3_aa: CASSTGLAGGLYEQYF

clone_size: .
d_call: .
v_call: TRBV4-2
j_call: TRBJ1-1
cdr3_nt: TGTGCCAGCAGCCCTATTTGGGGTTCGAACACTGAAGCTTTCTTT
cdr3_aa: CASSPIWGSNTEAFF